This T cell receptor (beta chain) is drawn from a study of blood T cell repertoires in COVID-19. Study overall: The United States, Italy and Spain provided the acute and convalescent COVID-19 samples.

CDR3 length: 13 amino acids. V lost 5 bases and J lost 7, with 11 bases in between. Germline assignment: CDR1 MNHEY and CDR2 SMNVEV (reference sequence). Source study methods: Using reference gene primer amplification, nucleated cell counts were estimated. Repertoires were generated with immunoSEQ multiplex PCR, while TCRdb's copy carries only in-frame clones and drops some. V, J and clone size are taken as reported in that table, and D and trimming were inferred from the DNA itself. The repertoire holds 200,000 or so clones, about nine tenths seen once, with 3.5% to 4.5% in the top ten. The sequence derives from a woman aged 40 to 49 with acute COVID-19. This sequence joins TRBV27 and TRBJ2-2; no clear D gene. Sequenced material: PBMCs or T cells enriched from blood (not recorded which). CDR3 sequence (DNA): TGTGCCAGCAGTCCGGGTTCGAACGGGGAGCTGTTTTTT. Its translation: CASSPGSNGELFF.